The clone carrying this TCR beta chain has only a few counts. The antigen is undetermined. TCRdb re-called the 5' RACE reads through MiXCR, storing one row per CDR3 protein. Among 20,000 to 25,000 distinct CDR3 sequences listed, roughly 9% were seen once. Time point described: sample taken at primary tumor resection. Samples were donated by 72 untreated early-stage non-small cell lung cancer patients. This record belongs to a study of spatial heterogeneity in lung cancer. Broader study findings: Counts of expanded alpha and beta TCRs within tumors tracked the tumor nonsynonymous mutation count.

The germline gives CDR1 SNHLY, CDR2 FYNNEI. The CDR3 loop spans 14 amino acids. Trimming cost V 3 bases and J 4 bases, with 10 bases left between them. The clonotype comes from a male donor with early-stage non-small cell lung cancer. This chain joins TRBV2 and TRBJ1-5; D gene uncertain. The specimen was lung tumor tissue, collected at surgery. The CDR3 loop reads CASSDRRANQPQHF. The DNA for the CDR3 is TGTGCCAGCAGTGATCGGAGGGCAAATCAGCCCCAGCATTTT.